Reported below is one T cell receptor beta chain. Its binding antigen is unknown. The input lacks base qualities; no much larger clone sits a single base away. This entry is derived from a study of blood T cell repertoires in COVID-19 (dated by TCRdb to about 2020). About the investigation overall: Collaborator samples came from the United States, Italy and Spain and covered acute and convalescent phases of COVID-19. The material from the prospective study consisted of cDNA or gDNA derived from T cells, B-cell-depleted T cells, or PBMCs. Deeply sampled blood TCRbeta repertoires from subjects exposed to, actively infected with, or recovered from COVID-19 were included in the dataset. A freely available public database, intended as a resource for researchers studying the immune response to SARS-CoV-2, is where the repertoires were released. The samples were drawn from the first 160 participants of the ongoing ImmuneRACE study and from some 1,300 subjects provided by 6 global collaborators. A de-identified subject ID, COVID-19 status, age in years and sex were almost always included in the sample metadata. Where available, HLA class I and class II types were obtained from metadata supplied by the sample provider rather than from assay-based typing. Study-wide conclusions, independent of this receptor: The amount of clinical and demographic metadata varied by source and participant and was provided uncurated.

The immunoSEQ Assay, a bias-controlled multiplex PCR, was used to amplify TCRbeta CDR3 regions from genomic DNA. Concerning the study's data processing: Nucleated cell counts per sample were estimated from amplification of reference gene primers within the assay. To quantify the absolute abundance of each unique TCRbeta CDR3 rearrangement, sequence reads were collapsed and filtered. Productive Simpson clonality was computed per sample as the square root of Simpson's diversity index over productive rearrangements. TCRdb took over this immuneACCESS table, retaining in-frame rearrangements with V and J assigned. Such tables are incomplete; in checked studies, under half of the missing clones stem from an unresolved V gene, and the remainder is unexplained. V and J calls and clone size are copied from that table; D and trimming were computed from the DNA. The sample includes about 270,000 clones, with approximately 81% observed a single time. Together, the top ten hold roughly 3.1% of the sample.

According to the germline V gene, CDR1 reads SGHTA and CDR2 reads FQGNSA. V was cut back by 1 base and J by 5 bases, leaving a gap of 11 bases between them. The CDR3 sequence holds 14 residues, the cysteine and phenylalanine included. The sequence is cut down to CDR3 DNA, 42 bases in frame from base 1. Whole blood was collected in K2EDTA tubes by collaborating institutions according to the institutions' own protocols. For TCRbeta analysis, collaborator samples were shipped as frozen whole blood, as isolated PBMCs, or as DNA extracted from either sample type. Recombination linked TRBV7-2 to TRBJ1-1, with the D gene too uncertain to name. Sequenced input: peripheral blood. This receptor was obtained from a woman aged 18-35 years with acute or convalescent COVID-19. Read as DNA, the sequence is TGTGCCAGCAGCTTAGTTGCCCGGGGAACTGAAGCTTTCTTT. The resulting protein is CASSLVARGTEAFF. Extended through the reference TRBV7-2 and TRBJ1-1 proteins, this CDR3 yields the full variable domain: GAGVSQSPSNKVTEKGKDVELRCDPISGHTALYWYRQSLGQGLEFLIYFQGNSAPDKSGLPSDRFSAERTGGSVSTLTIQRTQQEDSAVYLCASSLVARGTEAFFGQGTRLTVV.